This T cell receptor beta chain was captured in a study of cytomegalovirus exposure and HLA in healthy donors. Study-level findings and limits: A missense variant in DCLRE1C was later tied to TCR beta V- and J-gene trimming.

The primer mix had 60 Vbeta and 13 Jbeta primers. Original methodology: Approximately 86 million unique TCR beta chains, roughly 11 million shared, were counted in a later analysis. Some clones are missing from TCRdb's copy, which holds only in-frame ones; the method was immunoSEQ multiplex PCR. The D gene and trimming were derived from the DNA, and the V and J assignments and clone size from that table. The data hold about 94,000 clones, with 65% to 80% observed a single time. Note on this clone: The target antigen is unknown.

V lost 0 bases to trimming and J lost 2 bases, with 10 bases between them. Germline-derived CDR1 and CDR2 are MNHNS and SASEGT. The CDR3 sequence is 15 residues long. Material for sequencing was PBMCs. The rearrangement uses TRBV6-1 and TRBJ2-5; tentative D call: TRBD2 (5 bases). This sequence originates from a man aged 35 to 55 in good health and CMV-seropositive. This CDR3 is CASSEAPLVQETQYF. The CDR3, as DNA: TGTGCCAGCAGTGAAGCGCCACTAGTGCAAGAGACCCAGTACTTC.